The 12 T cell receptor beta chains listed next were all sequenced from one sample in a study of T cells in Graves' hyperthyroidism and ophthalmopathy. RNA transcripts provided the source from which TCR beta CDR3 regions were amplified. First-round RT-PCR with HTBI primers amplified the TCR CDR3 region. TCRdb used MiXCR to reprocess the multiplex PCR reads, holding one entry per CDR3 protein. The table includes more than 500,000 distinct CDR3 sequences, 40% to 55% detected once. The sequencing sample was made of peripheral blood or thyroid tissue (not recorded which). The receptors originated from an adult woman with Graves' disease, either hyperthyroidism or ophthalmopathy (not recorded which).

This clonotype was seen only once. This chain joins TRBV29-1 and TRBJ1-1; perhaps TRBD1 as D (5 bases). Germline V lookup: CDR1 SQVTM, CDR2 ANQGSEA. The CDR3 extends over 12 amino acids. The V end lost 7 bases, the J end lost 3 bases, and 12 bases lay between the germline ends. In DNA form, the CDR3 reads TGCAGCGGGAGGGGAAGGCACACTGAAGCTTTCTTT. Its protein product is CSGRGRHTEAFF.

At least ten counts were recorded for this clonotype. V and J are TRBV6-1 and TRBJ1-1, with D possibly matching TRBD1 (6 bases). Germline CDR1 is MNHNS and CDR2 is SASEGT. V was clipped by 6 bases and J by 11 bases, with 25 bases between them. The CDR3 is 15 amino acids. Here the CDR3 reads CASSLPPGQPVRAFF. Here the CDR3 DNA reads TGTGCCAGCAGCCTTCCCCCCGGACAGCCCGTGAGGGCTTTCTTT.

This clonotype was seen only a few times. One end of the junction is discordant with germline, which a read error may explain. The chain combines TRBV4-1 with TRBJ1-5; D ambiguous. From germline, CDR1 is MGHRA and CDR2 YSYEKL. CDR3 length: 13 residues. The DNA for the CDR3 is TGTGCCAGCAGCTGGACCACCAATCAGCCCCAGCATTTT. It encodes CASSWTTNQPQHF.

This clonotype was counted ten times or more. The rearrangement joins TRBV6-5 to TRBJ2-7; 7 bases line up with TRBD2. CDR3 size: 14 residues. Germline CDR1 and CDR2: MNHEY and SVGAGI. V gave up 4 bases and J gave up 6 bases; unmatched junction bases: 9. The CDR3 coding sequence is TGTGCCAGCAGTTCCGGGAGGCCCGCCACCGAGCAGTACTTC. Its translation is CASSSGRPATEQYF.

This chain joins TRBV28 and TRBJ2-7; TRBD2 aligns across 9 bases. In germline, CDR1 is MDHEN, CDR2 SYDVKM. CDR3 size: 14 residues. V lost 6 bases and J lost 6; bases outside the gene matches: 9. CDR3 nucleotides: TGTGCCAGCAGACCTCCCGGGACTAGCAGCGAGCAGTACTTC. It codes for CASRPPGTSSEQYF.

This clonotype was seen repeatedly, ten times or more. The chain combines TRBV2 with TRBJ1-2; a possible D gene is TRBD1 (5 bases). V lost 6 bases and J 2 bases, leaving 13 bases between the germline ends. This CDR3 spans 14 amino acids. Germline CDR1 reads SNHLY; CDR2 reads FYNNEI. The DNA for the CDR3 is TGTGCCAGCAGAGGACCCGGGGCCAACTATGGCTACACCTTC. Amino acid sequence: CASRGPGANYGYTF.

This chain connects TRBV24-1 to TRBJ1-5; 10 bases agree with TRBD1. CDR3 length equals 13 residues. Looked up from germline, CDR1 is KGHDR and CDR2 is SFDVKD. The CDR3 region is CATRGTGDQPQHF. In DNA form, the CDR3 reads TGTGCTACCCGAGGGACAGGGGATCAGCCCCAGCATTTT.

This rearrangement joins TRBV10-3 to TRBJ2-7, with 9 bases fitting TRBD1. The germline CDR1 and CDR2 sequences are ENHRY and SYGVKD. After removal of 7 bases from V and 6 bases from J, the junction contained 7 bases not matched to a gene. This CDR3 spans 13 amino acids. CDR3 bases: TGTGCCATCACAAGTACAGGGGGCGGCGAGCAGTACTTC. It specifies CAITSTGGGEQYF.

V and J are TRBV5-1 and TRBJ2-7; no reliable D call. The CDR3 sequence is 14 residues long. The V gene lost 4 bases and the J gene lost 0 bases, with 11 bases spanning the gap. Germline assignment: CDR1 SGHRS and CDR2 YFSETQ. Here the CDR3 DNA reads TGCGCCAGCAGCCAAGACGCGTCCTCCTACGAGCAGTACTTC. Translated, it gives CASSQDASSYEQYF. Full variable domain (outside the CDR3, taken from reference TRBV5-1 and TRBJ2-7): KAGVTQTPRYLIKTRGQQVTLSCSPISGHRSVSWYQQTPGQGLQFLFEYFSETQRNKGNFPGRFSGRQFSNSRSEMNVSTLELGDSALYLCASSQDASSYEQYFGPGTRLTVT.

The genes are TRBV2 and TRBJ2-5, with D tentatively TRBD1 or TRBD2 (5 bases each). Trimming cost V 8 bases and J 2 bases, with 24 bases left between them. The CDR3 runs to 17 residues. Looked up from germline, CDR1 is SNHLY and CDR2 is FYNNEI. CDR3 in amino acids: CASARLRDGQKQETQYF. CDR3 nucleotide sequence: TGTGCCAGCGCAAGGCTAAGGGACGGTCAAAAACAAGAGACCCAGTACTTC.

This chain joins TRBV6-1 and TRBJ2-6; D unclear. The CDR3 length is 12 residues. V lost 3 bases and J lost 6, with 3 bases in between. Looked up from germline, CDR1 is MNHNS and CDR2 is SASEGT. In nucleotides, the CDR3 is TGTGCCAGCAGTGAGACGGCCAACGTCCTGACTTTC. Translating gives CASSETANVLTF.

This chain joins TRBV9 and TRBJ2-2, with 7 bases aligning to TRBD1. Germline CDR1 is SGDLS and CDR2 is YYNGEE. The CDR3 contains 16 residues. V shed 4 bases, J shed 1 base, and the junction held 7 bases outside the gene matches. The CDR3 here is CASSTTGVGNTGELFF. The CDR3 coding sequence is TGTGCCAGCAGCACCACAGGGGTCGGGAACACCGGGGAGCTGTTTTTT.